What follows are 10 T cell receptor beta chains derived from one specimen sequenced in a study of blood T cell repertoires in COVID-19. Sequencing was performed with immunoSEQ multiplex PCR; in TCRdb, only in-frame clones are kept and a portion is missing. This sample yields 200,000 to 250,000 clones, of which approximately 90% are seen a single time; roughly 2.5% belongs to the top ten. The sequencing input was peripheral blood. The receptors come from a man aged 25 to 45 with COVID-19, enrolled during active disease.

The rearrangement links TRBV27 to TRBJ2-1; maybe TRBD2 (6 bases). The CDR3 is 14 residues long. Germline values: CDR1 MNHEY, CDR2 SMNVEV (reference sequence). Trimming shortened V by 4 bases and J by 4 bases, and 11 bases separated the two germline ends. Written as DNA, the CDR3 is TGTGCCAGCAGTTCCGGGAGTTTTTACAATGAGCAGTTCTTC. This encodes CASSSGSFYNEQFF.

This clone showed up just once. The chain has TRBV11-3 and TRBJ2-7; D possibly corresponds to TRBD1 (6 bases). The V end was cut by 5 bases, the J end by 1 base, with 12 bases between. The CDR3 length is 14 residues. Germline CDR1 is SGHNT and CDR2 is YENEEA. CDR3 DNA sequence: TGTGCCAGCAGCCGCCGGGACAAGTCCTACGAGCAGTACTTC. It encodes CASSRRDKSYEQYF.

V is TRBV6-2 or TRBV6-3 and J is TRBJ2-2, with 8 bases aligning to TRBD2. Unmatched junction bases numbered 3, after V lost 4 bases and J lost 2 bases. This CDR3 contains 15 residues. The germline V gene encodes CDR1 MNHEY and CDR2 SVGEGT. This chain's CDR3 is CASSSGGANTGELFF. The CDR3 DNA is TGTGCCAGCAGTTCCGGGGGGGCCAACACCGGGGAGCTGTTTTTT.

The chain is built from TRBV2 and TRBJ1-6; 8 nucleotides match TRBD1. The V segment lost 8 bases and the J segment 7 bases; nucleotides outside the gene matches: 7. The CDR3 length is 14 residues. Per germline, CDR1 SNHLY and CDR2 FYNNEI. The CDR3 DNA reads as TGTGCCAGCGGTCCGGGACAGGCAAATTCACCCCTCCACTTT. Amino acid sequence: CASGPGQANSPLHF.

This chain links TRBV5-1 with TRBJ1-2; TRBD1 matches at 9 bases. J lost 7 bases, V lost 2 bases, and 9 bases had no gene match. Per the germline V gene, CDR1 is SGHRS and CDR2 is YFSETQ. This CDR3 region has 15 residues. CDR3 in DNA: TGCGCCAGCAGCTTCCGGGACAGGGATTCACGTGGCTACACCTTC. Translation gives CASSFRDRDSRGYTF.

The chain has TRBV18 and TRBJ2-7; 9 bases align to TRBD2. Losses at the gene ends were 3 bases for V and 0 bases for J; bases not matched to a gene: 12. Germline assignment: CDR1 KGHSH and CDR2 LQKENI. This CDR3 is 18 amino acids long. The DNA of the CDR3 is TGTGCCAGCTCACCGAGAGTTAGGACTAGCGAGCCCTCCTACGAGCAGTACTTC. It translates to CASSPRVRTSEPSYEQYF.

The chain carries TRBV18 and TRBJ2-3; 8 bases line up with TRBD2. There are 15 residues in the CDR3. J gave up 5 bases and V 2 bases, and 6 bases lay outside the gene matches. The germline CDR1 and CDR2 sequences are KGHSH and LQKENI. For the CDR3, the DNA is TGTGCCAGCTCACCAATATTCGGGGGGGAAGATACGCAGTATTTT. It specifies CASSPIFGGEDTQYF.

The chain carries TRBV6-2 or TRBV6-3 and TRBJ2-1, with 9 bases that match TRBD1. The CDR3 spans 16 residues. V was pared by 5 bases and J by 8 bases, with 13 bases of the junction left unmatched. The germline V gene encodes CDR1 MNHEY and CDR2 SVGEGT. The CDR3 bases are TGTGCCAGCAGTCGGCCCCCGGGACAGGGTATGCATGAGCAGTTCTTC. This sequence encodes CASSRPPGQGMHEQFF.

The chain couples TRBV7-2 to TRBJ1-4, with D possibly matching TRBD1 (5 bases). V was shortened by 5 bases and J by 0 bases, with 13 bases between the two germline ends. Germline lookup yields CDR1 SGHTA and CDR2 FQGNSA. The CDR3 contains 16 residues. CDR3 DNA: TGTGCCAGCAGCCCTCAGCGGGGGGCAACTAATGAAAAACTGTTTTTT. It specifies CASSPQRGATNEKLFF.

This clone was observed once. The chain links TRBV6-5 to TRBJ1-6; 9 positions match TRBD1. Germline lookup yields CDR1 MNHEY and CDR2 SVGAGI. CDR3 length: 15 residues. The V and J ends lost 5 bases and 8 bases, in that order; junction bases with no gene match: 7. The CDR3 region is CASSQTGTGYSPLHF. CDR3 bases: TGTGCCAGCAGTCAGACCGGGACAGGGTATTCACCCCTCCACTTT.